The entry below gives a single T cell receptor beta chain sequence along with its context. The data stem from a study of blood T cell repertoires in COVID-19. Looking at the study overall: The origin of the acute and convalescent COVID-19 samples was the United States, Italy and Spain. T cells, B-cell-depleted T cells, or PBMCs provided the cDNA or gDNA that served as material.

Germline CDR1 reads SGHRS; CDR2 reads YFSETQ. There are 14 residues in the CDR3. Trimming shortened V by 0 bases and J by 2 bases, and 7 bases separated the two germline ends. Followed longitudinally, the Seattle patients had been enrolled during active infection. In the authors' methods: Amplification with reference gene primers provided the estimates of nucleated cell counts. Using immunoSEQ multiplex PCR, the repertoire was profiled, and TCRdb retains in-frame clones only, with some absent. V and J calls and clone size are copied from that table; D and trimming were computed from the DNA. Among about 500,000 clones, nearly 90% were seen once, and the ten largest hold roughly 0.92%.

The chain carries TRBV5-1 and TRBJ2-3; unclear D gene. Sequencing was performed on peripheral blood. This clonotype originated in a man younger than 35 with COVID-19, enrolled during active disease. CDR3 amino acids: CASSLDGATDTQYF. The DNA of the CDR3 is TGCGCCAGCAGCTTGGATGGAGCCACAGATACGCAGTATTTT.